This T cell receptor beta chain was captured in a study of blood T cell repertoires in COVID-19. Study summary: The analysed material was cDNA or gDNA that came from T cells, B-cell-depleted T cells, or PBMCs.

V dropped 2 bases and J dropped 0 bases, with 9 bases sitting between them. The CDR3 length is 15 residues. The germline gives CDR1 SGHTA, CDR2 FQGNSA. This table comes from immunoSEQ multiplex PCR, and its TCRdb copy is limited to in-frame clones, with some not included. The sample yields about 59,000 clones, about nine tenths seen once. The sample comprised peripheral blood. The V call is TRBV7-2, the J call TRBJ2-3; D call uncertain. The clonotype originates from a man at least 80 years old with acute or convalescent COVID-19. CDR3 protein: CASSLFDTSTDTQYF. In nucleotides, the CDR3 is TGTGCCAGCAGCTTATTTGACACCAGCACAGATACGCAGTATTTT.